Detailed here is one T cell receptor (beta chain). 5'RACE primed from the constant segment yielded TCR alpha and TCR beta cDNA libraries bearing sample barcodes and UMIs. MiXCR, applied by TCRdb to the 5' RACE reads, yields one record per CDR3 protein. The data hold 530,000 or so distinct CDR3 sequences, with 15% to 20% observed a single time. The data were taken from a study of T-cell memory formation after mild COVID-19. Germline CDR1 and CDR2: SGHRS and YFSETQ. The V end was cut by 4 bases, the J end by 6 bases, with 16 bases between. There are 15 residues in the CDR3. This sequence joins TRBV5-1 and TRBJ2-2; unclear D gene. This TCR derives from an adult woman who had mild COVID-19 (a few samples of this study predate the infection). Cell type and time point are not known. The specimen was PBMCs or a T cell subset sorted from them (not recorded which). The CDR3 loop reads CASSEIGPPSGELFF. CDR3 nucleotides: TGCGCCAGCAGCGAAATCGGGCCCCCGTCCGGGGAGCTGTTTTTT.